This entry lists 32 T cell receptor beta chains sequenced from one sample in a study of T cell responses to AZD1222 COVID-19 vaccine. Assay used: immunoSEQ multiplex PCR; TCRdb lists only in-frame clones, some missing. The data hold more than 150,000 clones, with over 80% observed a single time. This specimen consisted of peripheral blood, obtained on day 0 of AZD1222 vaccination. The origin of the receptors is an adult in good health.

This clone has a single count. CDR3 DNA sequence: TGTGCCAGCTCACCAGGGGATCGCACTGAAGCTTTCTTT. As protein: CASSPGDRTEAFF. The J gene is TRBJ1-1, the V gene TRBV18, with no clear D. CDR3 size: 13 residues. Germline V CDR1 and CDR2: KGHSH, LQKENI. Trimming shortened V by 2 bases and J by 4 bases, and 8 bases separated the two germline ends.

The chain carries TRBV5-1 and TRBJ2-5; 8 bases line up with TRBD2. The CDR3 is 16 residues long. Germline V lookup: CDR1 SGHRS, CDR2 YFSETQ. V lost 4 bases, J lost 1 base, and 9 bases stayed unmatched. CDR3 sequence: CASSATSGGPQETQYF. CDR3 nucleotides: TGCGCCAGCAGCGCTACCTCGGGAGGGCCCCAAGAGACCCAGTACTTC.

This chain connects TRBV6-5 to TRBJ1-2; D is perhaps TRBD1 (6 bases). The germline V and J ends were trimmed by 6 bases and 4 bases, with 12 bases remaining between them. The CDR3 spans 13 residues. Per germline, CDR1 MNHEY and CDR2 SVGAGI. The CDR3 DNA reads TGTGCCAGCAGACCAGGGGCCCTCTATGGCTACACCTTC. Translation gives CASRPGALYGYTF.

The CDR3 is CAWSGPGVIYEQYF. CDR3 DNA: TGTGCCTGGAGTGGCCCCGGGGTTATCTACGAGCAGTACTTC. The rearrangement uses TRBV30 and TRBJ2-7; TRBD2 is a possible D gene (5 bases). Germline V gene data show CDR1 as GTSNPN and CDR2 as SVGIG (reference sequence). CDR3 length: 14 residues. V shed 1 base and J shed 3 bases, with 13 bases lying between them. The variable domain in full, with the rest retrieved from reference TRBV30 and TRBJ2-7, is SQTIHQWPATLVQPVGSPLSLECTVEGTSNPNLYWYRQAAGRGLQLLFYSVGIGQISSEVPQNLSASRPQDRQFILSSKKLLLSDSGFYLCAWSGPGVIYEQYFGPGTRLTVT.

CDR3 in amino acids: CAWRPQGTGGQPQHF. CDR3 nucleotides: TGTGCCTGGAGGCCACAGGGAACCGGCGGTCAGCCCCAGCATTTT. The chain uses TRBV30 and TRBJ1-5; D might be TRBD1 (6 bases). The CDR3 totals 15 residues. The germline gives CDR1 GTSNPN, CDR2 SVGIG (reference sequence). Trimming pared 3 bases from V and 6 bases from J, leaving 18 bases between.

V is TRBV2 and J is TRBJ1-6; TRBD1 might be the D (5 bases). Trimming removed 5 bases from V and 6 bases from J, with 8 bases in between. This CDR3 comprises 13 residues. Germline V gene data show CDR1 as SNHLY and CDR2 as FYNNEI. The CDR3 DNA sequence: TGTGCCAGCAGTACCCAGGGTAATTCACCCCTCCACTTT. Translation gives CASSTQGNSPLHF.

The CDR3 spells CATSGGTGAPGTSSYEQYF. CDR3 DNA: TGTGCCACCAGTGGCGGGACAGGGGCCCCCGGGACGAGCTCCTACGAGCAGTACTTC. The chain links TRBV24-1 to TRBJ2-7; 10 bases match TRBD1. Germline assignment: CDR1 KGHDR and CDR2 SFDVKD. Trimming cost V 5 bases and J 0 bases; bases outside gene matches: 15. This CDR3 has 19 amino acids.

V usage is TRBV7-3 and J usage is TRBJ1-2; weak D call: TRBD1 (5 bases). V shed 6 bases and J shed 8 bases, with 16 bases lying between them. The germline CDR1 and CDR2 sequences are SGHTA and FQGTGA. The CDR3 consists of 13 residues. CDR3 in amino acids: CASSIDSLGGYTF. CDR3 nucleotide sequence: TGTGCCAGCAGTATTGACAGTTTAGGGGGCTACACCTTC.

This chain links TRBV7-9 with TRBJ2-7, with no clear D. V was clipped by 5 bases and J by 2 bases, with 13 bases between them. This CDR3 spans 14 amino acids. CDR1 and CDR2 from the germline V gene are SEHNR and FQNEAQ (reference sequence). The CDR3 protein is CASSPERTPYEQYF. For the CDR3, the DNA is TGTGCCAGCAGCCCCGAAAGGACCCCCTACGAGCAGTACTTC.

This chain links TRBV19 with TRBJ2-5, with 7 bases that match TRBD2. Trimming removed 1 base from V and 5 bases from J; junction bases left unmatched: 4. The germline gives CDR1 LNHDA, CDR2 SQIVND (reference sequence). CDR3 length equals 14 residues. The CDR3 sequence: CASSIAGGGETQYF. Written as DNA, the CDR3 is TGTGCCAGTAGTATAGCCGGGGGAGGGGAGACCCAGTACTTC.

This clone was counted a single time. The rearrangement uses TRBV28 and TRBJ1-3; possible D gene TRBD1, 6 bases. The V and J ends lost 3 bases and 0 bases respectively, with 15 bases between them. Germline CDR1 reads MDHEN; CDR2 reads SYDVKM. The CDR3 totals 17 residues. DNA of the CDR3: TGTGCCAGCAGTTTCGTCAGGGGAGCGCTCTCTGGAAACACCATATATTTT. Amino acid sequence: CASSFVRGALSGNTIYF.

The CDR3 is CASSAGLAGGSSYNEQFF. The CDR3, as DNA: TGTGCCAGCAGTGCCGGACTAGCGGGGGGGTCGTCCTACAATGAGCAGTTCTTC. This rearrangement joins TRBV6-4 to TRBJ2-1, with 15 nucleotides matching TRBD2. V gave up 4 bases and J gave up 1 base; unmatched junction bases: 5. This CDR3 is built from 18 residues. The germline V gene has CDR1 MRHNA and CDR2 SNTAGT.

This clone was found a few times. The chain links TRBV10-1 to TRBJ2-1, with D possibly being TRBD2 (6 bases). V lost 0 bases to trimming and J lost 7 bases, with 16 bases between them. From germline, CDR1 is WNHNN and CDR2 SYGVQD (reference sequence). CDR3 length: 16 amino acids. CDR3 region: CASSESNSGDFNEQFF. The CDR3 coding sequence is TGCGCCAGCAGTGAGTCGAATAGCGGTGATTTTAATGAGCAGTTCTTC.

The V gene is TRBV16, the J gene TRBJ1-4; D possibly corresponds to TRBD1 (5 bases). Per the germline V gene, CDR1 is KGHSY and CDR2 is FQNENV. The CDR3 length is 14 residues. V was shortened by 6 bases and J by 0 bases, with 8 bases between the two germline ends. The CDR3 DNA follows: TGTGCCAGCAGGAGGGGATCAACTAATGAAAAACTGTTTTTT. Protein: CASRRGSTNEKLFF.

This rearrangement joins TRBV12-3 or TRBV12-4 to TRBJ2-1, with a tentative D call TRBD1 (6 bases). V gave up 3 bases and J gave up 6 bases, with 9 bases separating them. The CDR3 covers 13 residues. The CDR3 sequence: CASSFGQLNEQFF. The CDR3 region has the DNA TGTGCCAGCAGTTTCGGACAGCTCAATGAGCAGTTCTTC.

This clone was observed a few times. The DNA of the CDR3 is TGTGCCAGTAGCGTAACAGGGACAGCTTATAGCAATCAGCCCCAGCATTTT. Its translation: CASSVTGTAYSNQPQHF. V gene TRBV19 combines with J gene TRBJ1-5, with 7 bases matching TRBD1. Germline-derived CDR1 and CDR2 are LNHDA and SQIVND (reference sequence). V lost 6 bases and J lost 0; bases outside the gene matches: 11. The CDR3 spans 17 residues.

The genes are TRBV5-1 and TRBJ2-1; no firm D call. Trimming took 3 bases from V and 2 from J, leaving 9 bases between them. The CDR3 has 14 residues. Germline V gene lookup returns CDR1 SGHRS and CDR2 YFSETQ. The DNA of the CDR3 is TGCGCCAGCAGCTCAGGATATCCCTACAATGAGCAGTTCTTC. This encodes CASSSGYPYNEQFF.

The rearrangement joins TRBV6-5 to TRBJ2-7, with 8 positions matching TRBD1. After removal of 7 bases from V and 3 bases from J, the junction contained 8 bases not matched to a gene. The CDR3 covers 14 residues. Germline loops: CDR1 MNHEY, CDR2 SVGAGI. The CDR3 DNA follows: TGTGCCAGCAACGACAGGGGACAAGACTACGAGCAGTACTTC. As protein: CASNDRGQDYEQYF.

V and J are TRBV5-1 and TRBJ1-1; D not certain. V lost 4 bases, J lost 6 bases, and 13 bases lay in between. The germline V gene encodes CDR1 SGHRS and CDR2 YFSETQ. The CDR3 runs 13 residues. CDR3 nucleotide sequence: TGCGCCAGCAGCGGCGGAGAGGCTTCTGAAGCTTTCTTT. It is translated as CASSGGEASEAFF.

The chain recombines TRBV6-5 with TRBJ1-2, with TRBD1 matching 9 bases. The germline CDR1 and CDR2 sequences are MNHEY and SVGAGI. This CDR3 has 14 amino acids. J was trimmed by 4 bases and V by 5 bases; bases with no gene match: 5. This CDR3 reads CASSTGQGIYGYTF. The DNA of the CDR3 is TGTGCCAGCAGTACGGGACAGGGAATCTATGGCTACACCTTC.

The J gene is TRBJ1-2, the V gene TRBV27, with 10 nucleotides matching TRBD1. Germline loops: CDR1 MNHEY, CDR2 SMNVEV (reference sequence). This CDR3 region has 15 residues. The V segment lost 4 bases and the J segment 8 bases; nucleotides outside the gene matches: 10. This CDR3 reads CASSYRDRGGEGYTF. In nucleotides, the CDR3 is TGTGCCAGCAGTTACCGGGACAGGGGAGGGGAAGGCTACACCTTC.

This chain connects TRBV5-1 to TRBJ2-1, with D possibly matching TRBD2 (5 bases). Germline V gives CDR1 SGHRS, CDR2 YFSETQ. The CDR3 is 13 residues long. Trimming took off 1 base at V and 8 bases at J, with 10 bases between the two ends. The CDR3 coding sequence is TGCGCCAGCAGCTTGTCACTAGTAGATGAGCAGTTCTTC. Its translation: CASSLSLVDEQFF.

This sequence joins TRBV28 and TRBJ2-1; 8 bases match TRBD2. This CDR3 comprises 16 residues. Germline CDR1 and CDR2: MDHEN and SYDVKM. The J segment lost 11 bases and the V segment lost 5 bases, leaving 17 bases of the junction unmatched. The CDR3 here is CASSDSRSGRRFKQFF. Here the CDR3 DNA reads TGTGCCAGCAGTGACAGTCGGAGCGGGAGAAGATTCAAGCAGTTCTTC.

The genes are TRBV6-5 and TRBJ1-5; TRBD1 matches 9 bases. The V segment lost 6 bases and the J segment 1 base; nucleotides outside the gene matches: 1. Germline CDR1 reads MNHEY; CDR2 reads SVGAGI. The CDR3 runs to 14 residues. The CDR3 DNA reads as TGTGCCAGCAGACAGGGGGCGAGCAATCAGCCCCAGCATTTT. It specifies CASRQGASNQPQHF.

The chain links TRBV2 to TRBJ2-2, with D perhaps TRBD1 (5 bases). Trimming removed 2 bases at V and 4 bases at J, with 8 bases between. This CDR3 spans 14 amino acids. Per germline, CDR1 SNHLY and CDR2 FYNNEI. The CDR3 DNA reads as TGTGCCAGCAGTGAACAGGGTGGCACCGGGGAGCTGTTTTTT. It yields the protein CASSEQGGTGELFF.

This chain connects TRBV7-2 to TRBJ2-3; D may be TRBD2 (6 bases). The CDR3 spans 14 residues. The germline V gene encodes CDR1 SGHTA and CDR2 FQGNSA. Trimming shortened V by 4 bases and J by 4 bases, and 12 bases separated the two germline ends. CDR3 coding DNA: TGTGCCAGCAGCTCCCGACTAGGCGCAGATACGCAGTATTTT. As protein: CASSSRLGADTQYF.

This clone appeared once. The rearrangement joins TRBV7-9 to TRBJ1-5, with 10 bases identical to TRBD1. Per the germline V gene, CDR1 is SEHNR and CDR2 is FQNEAQ (reference sequence). CDR3 length equals 15 residues. After removal of 3 bases from V and 6 bases from J, the junction contained 5 bases not matched to a gene. This CDR3 reads CASSLDRGGTQPQHF. In nucleotides, the CDR3 is TGTGCCAGCAGCTTGGACAGGGGGGGGACTCAGCCCCAGCATTTT.

The CDR3 is CASSHVAETQYF. CDR3 sequence (DNA): TGTGCCAGCAGCCACGTAGCAGAGACCCAGTACTTC. The rearrangement joins TRBV3-1 (or the pseudogene TRBV3-2) to TRBJ2-5; D is uncertain. The CDR3 is 12 residues long. V lost 3 bases to trimming and J lost 4 bases, with 6 bases between them. Germline values: CDR1 LGHDT, CDR2 YNNKEL (reference sequence).

The chain couples TRBV28 to TRBJ2-7, with D unresolved. Trimming took off 4 bases at V and 8 bases at J, with 6 bases between the two ends. CDR3 length equals 10 residues. Per germline, CDR1 MDHEN and CDR2 SYDVKM. The CDR3 DNA reads TGTGCCAGCAGTTACAGCAAGCAGTACTTC. This codes for CASSYSKQYF.

This clone has just a few counts. The chain employs TRBV7-2 and TRBJ2-1; TRBD2 agrees at 13 bases. The V segment lost 0 bases and the J segment 6 bases; nucleotides outside the gene matches: 5. The length of the CDR3 is 17 residues. In germline, CDR1 is SGHTA, CDR2 FQGNSA. The CDR3 loop is CASSLAVLAGGSNEQFF. The CDR3 DNA reads as TGTGCCAGCAGCTTAGCCGTACTAGCGGGAGGGTCCAATGAGCAGTTCTTC.

This chain links TRBV5-4 with TRBJ1-2, with D uncertain. This CDR3 is built from 12 residues. The ends were cut back, 0 bases at V and 14 bases at J, with 14 bases in the middle. The germline V gene has CDR1 SGHNT and CDR2 YYREEE (reference sequence). In nucleotides, the CDR3 is TGTGCCAGCAGCTTGGCCGAGCAGGCAAGGACCTTC. Its translation is CASSLAEQARTF.

V is TRBV5-5 and J is TRBJ1-5; 10 nucleotides match TRBD1. In germline, CDR1 is SGHKS, CDR2 YYEKEE (reference sequence). The V and J ends lost 2 bases and 2 bases, in that order; junction bases with no gene match: 4. This CDR3 has 16 amino acids. The CDR3 DNA reads as TGTGCCAGCAGCTTAACCGGGACAGGGGGCAATCAGCCCCAGCATTTT. Its protein is CASSLTGTGGNQPQHF.